This T cell receptor beta chain was sequenced in a study of tissue T cells after allogeneic stem cell transplantation (dated 2022 in TCRdb). Turning to the overall study: The study profiled TCR beta repertoires across many tissues from research autopsies of patients with and without GVHD, plus mouse models of GVHD. The human arm was a prospective observational study without blinding or randomization. Points the paper makes about the study in general: Few T cell clones were found to be shared across patients, but shared repertoire signatures across patients were revealed in a tissue-specific fashion by motif-based clustering. Within patients, how anatomically similar the tissues were was a key factor in shaping TCR repertoire composition, regardless of disease or transplant status. Sampling depth was acknowledged as a limitation, and the patient cohort was both small and clinically heterogeneous. The study did not establish which tissue TCRs were alloreactive or antigen-specific, and some clones may have been host cells that persisted. In both patients and mice, T cells from blood and spleen picked up only a limited part of the TCR repertoire that was detected in tissues.

Its CDR3 holds 12 amino acids, cysteine through phenylalanine. The DNA covers only part of the CDR3, 33 bases in frame from base 1. V is pared back by 3 bases and J by 3 bases, with 5 bases lying between the germline termini. The germline V gene gives CDR1 as KGHTA and CDR2 as FRNEEI. The method behind the library was the immunoSEQ multiplex PCR assay. Adaptive Biotechnologies performed TCRbeta CDR3 sequencing at survey depth and reported CDR3 sequences, V/J genes, productive frequency, and template counts. TCR beta CDR3 regions were amplified from genomic DNA instead of RNA. In the paper's pipeline: Jensen-Shannon divergence was used to quantify pairwise repertoire overlap between tissues, with a value of 1 indicating complete divergence and a value of 0 indicating identical repertoires. Tissues were clustered by single-linkage agglomerative hierarchical clustering of pairwise JSD values, and the clustering results were displayed as dendrograms. GLIPH2 was applied to all patient samples using simulation_depth 1000, kmer_min_depth 3, and cdr3_length_cutoff 8, and only groups with more than two unique CDR3s were retained. A standardized tissue-overlap score was generated by extrapolating Jaccard GLIPH-group overlap across patients to a standard repertoire size of 1000 clones. Linear mixed-effect models, with tissue included as a fixed effect and individual included as a random effect, were used to assess associations of diversity with clinical or experimental variables. In its TCRdb copy, this immuneACCESS table keeps in-frame sequences only and misses some clones. Where compared with another copy, unresolved V genes explain less than half of these, and the others have no known cause. The DNA gave D and trimming, while V, J and clone size come from that table. For this sample the table gives about 21,000 clones, of which 69% were detected only once. Jointly, the top ten make up 0.41% of the sample.

With regard to this clone: The antigen it recognizes is unknown. With a mouse as the source, gene names and germline sequences are drawn from the mouse. Sequencing ends 1 residue short of the CDR3 end; the germline J gene provides the rest.

The sequence was obtained from a female BALB/c mouse in good health. This line of mice carries MHC haplotype H2-d. Sequencing was carried out using blood. The chain is encoded by TRBV24 joined to TRBJ1-1; no D gene is confidently identified. The CDR3 region: CASSLGHTEVFF. The CDR3 bases that were read are TGTGCCAGCAGTCTCGGACACACAGAAGTCTTC.